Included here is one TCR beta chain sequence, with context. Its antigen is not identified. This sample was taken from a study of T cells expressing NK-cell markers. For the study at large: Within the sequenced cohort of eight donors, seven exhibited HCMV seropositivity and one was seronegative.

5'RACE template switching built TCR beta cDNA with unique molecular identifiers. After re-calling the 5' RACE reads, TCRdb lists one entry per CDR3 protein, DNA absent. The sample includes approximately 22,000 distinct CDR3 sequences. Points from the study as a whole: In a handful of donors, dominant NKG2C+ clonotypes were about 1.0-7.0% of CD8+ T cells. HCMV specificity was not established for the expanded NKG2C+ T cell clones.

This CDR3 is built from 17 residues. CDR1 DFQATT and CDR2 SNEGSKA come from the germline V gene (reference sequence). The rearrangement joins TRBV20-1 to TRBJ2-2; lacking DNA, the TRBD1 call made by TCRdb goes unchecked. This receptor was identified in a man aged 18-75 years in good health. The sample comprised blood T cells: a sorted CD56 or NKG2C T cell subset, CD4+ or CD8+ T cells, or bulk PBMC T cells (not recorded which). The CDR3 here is CSASGNRAGGFPGELFF.